This T cell receptor beta chain was identified in a study of shared T cell receptors in the human thymus. V was pared by 6 bases and J by 4 bases, with 19 bases between. Germline CDR1 is LGHNT and CDR2 is FRNRAP. CDR3 size: 16 residues. Here immunoSEQ multiplex PCR was the method, and the copy in TCRdb shows in-frame clones only, minus some. The repertoire holds hundreds of thousands of clones, 75% to 80% seen once, with approximately 0.013% in the top ten. These data also featured in a second study, about human thymus T cells. That paper states: Infants, healthy and Finnish, who were having corrective surgery for congenital heart defects served as donors. In corrective heart surgery, resections were taken, and these provided the thymus tissue. Thymic and blood repertoires appeared to carry a bias in their V and J gene usage. Related studies noted strongly shared thymic repertoires across unrelated people.

The material sequenced was thymocytes. This receptor was taken from a boy in the first two years of life with a congenital heart defect. This sequence joins TRBV12-5 and TRBJ1-5; a weak D match, TRBD1 (6 bases). This CDR3 reads CASGTWGGPLNQPQHF. Written as DNA, the CDR3 is TGTGCTAGTGGGACATGGGGGGGGCCCCTTAATCAGCCCCAGCATTTT.